The sequence of this T cell receptor (beta chain) was determined in a study of memory B cells and T cells in multiple sclerosis. There are a few counts of this clone. The antigen is not known. The V gene lost 2 bases and the J gene lost 10 bases, with 20 bases spanning the gap. The length of the CDR3 is 15 residues. The germline CDR1 and CDR2 sequences are MDHEN and SYDVKM. Stimulus-free culture yielded autoproliferating CFSE-dim and non-proliferating CFSE-high T cells, each sequenced separately. Cultures began with roughly 5x10^7 CFSE-labeled PBMCs, unstimulated for 6 to 7 days, with replicate wells pooled. The repertoire was sequenced with immunoSEQ multiplex PCR; TCRdb's copy has only in-frame clones and lacks some. The sample has 40,000 to 50,000 clones, over 75% seen once.

The V gene is TRBV28, the J gene TRBJ1-1; D is perhaps TRBD1 (5 bases). The TCR originated in a human donor with multiple sclerosis. The specimen sequenced was PBMCs from blood kept in culture. Here the CDR3 DNA reads TGTGCCAGCAGTTTACGAAGTCAGGGAAGATGGGTAGCTTTCTTT. Its protein product is CASSLRSQGRWVAFF.